This is a list of T cell receptor beta chains from one sample in a study of shared clonotypes between healthy human individuals. This table comes from immunoSEQ multiplex PCR, and its TCRdb copy is limited to in-frame clones, with some not included. This sample has some 2,000,000 clones, with roughly 95% found just once. Sequencing was performed on naive CD4+ T cells sorted from blood. These receptors were taken from a man between 18 and 35 years old in good health. Each CDR3 is given with its conserved first and last residue. The order of the fields is V gene, J gene, clone size, D gene, CDR3 DNA, CDR3 protein. D genes are given only for firm matches. Part of the rows lack a size; the others show once, few, many or a class for expanded clones.

v_call: TRBV18; j_call: TRBJ2-5; clone_size: NA; d_call: NA; cdr3_nt: TGTGCCAGCTCCCCTACCGTGACCCCCCAAGAGACCCAGTACTTC; cdr3_aa: CASSPTVTPQETQYF
v_call: TRBV29-1; j_call: TRBJ2-5; clone_size: NA; d_call: NA; cdr3_nt: TGCAGCGTTGGTGGCGGCGGGGAGACCCAGTACTTC; cdr3_aa: CSVGGGGETQYF
v_call: TRBV11-2; j_call: TRBJ2-7; clone_size: once; d_call: NA; cdr3_nt: TGTGCCAGCAGCTTAGGGAACTACGAGCAGTACTTC; cdr3_aa: CASSLGNYEQYF
v_call: TRBV5-6; j_call: TRBJ1-2; clone_size: NA; d_call: NA; cdr3_nt: TGTGCCAGCCGCATGGGGGCTAACTATGGCTACACCTTC; cdr3_aa: CASRMGANYGYTF
v_call: TRBV19; j_call: TRBJ2-2; clone_size: NA; d_call: TRBD1; cdr3_nt: TGTGCCAGTAGTCCCCTACGAAGTACAGGGGCTGGCAACACCGGGGAGCTGTTTTTT; cdr3_aa: CASSPLRSTGAGNTGELFF
v_call: TRBV7-2; j_call: TRBJ1-5; clone_size: NA; d_call: TRBD1; cdr3_nt: TGTGCCAGCAGCTACAGCCCCGGGACAGGGAAGAATCAGCCCCAGCATTTT; cdr3_aa: CASSYSPGTGKNQPQHF
v_call: TRBV4-3; j_call: TRBJ1-1; clone_size: NA; d_call: TRBD1; cdr3_nt: TGCGCCAGCAGCCAAGATGTAGGACAGGGGGCGCGTAGTGAAGCTTTCTTT; cdr3_aa: CASSQDVGQGARSEAFF
v_call: TRBV19; j_call: TRBJ2-7; clone_size: NA; d_call: TRBD1; cdr3_nt: TGTGCCAGTAGTCCCCCGGGCAGGGGGAGCGAGCAGTACTTC; cdr3_aa: CASSPPGRGSEQYF
v_call: TRBV7-9; j_call: TRBJ2-5; clone_size: NA; d_call: TRBD1; cdr3_nt: TGTGCCAGCAGCTTAAATAGTGCAGGGGGCTCGAAGACCCAGTACTTC; cdr3_aa: CASSLNSAGGSKTQYF
v_call: TRBV28; j_call: TRBJ2-7; clone_size: NA; d_call: TRBD2; cdr3_nt: TGTGCCAGCAGTTTCCCCGCCACGATTAATAGCGGGGGTTCCTACGAGCAGTACTTC; cdr3_aa: CASSFPATINSGGSYEQYF
v_call: TRBV6-1; j_call: TRBJ1-2; clone_size: once; d_call: NA; cdr3_nt: TGTGCCAGCAGTCAAACGGGGAATGATGGCTACACCTTC; cdr3_aa: CASSQTGNDGYTF
v_call: TRBV6-4; j_call: TRBJ2-7; clone_size: NA; d_call: TRBD2; cdr3_nt: TGTGCCAGCAGTGACCCGGGACTAGCGGGAGATCAGCAGTACTTC; cdr3_aa: CASSDPGLAGDQQYF
v_call: TRBV5-1; j_call: TRBJ2-3; clone_size: NA; d_call: TRBD2; cdr3_nt: TGCGCCAGCAGCCCAGGACTAGCAGAGCAGTATTTT; cdr3_aa: CASSPGLAEQYF
v_call: TRBV5-1; j_call: TRBJ2-3; clone_size: NA; d_call: TRBD1; cdr3_nt: TGCGCCACCGGACAGGGGGGGACAGATACGCAGTATTTT; cdr3_aa: CATGQGGTDTQYF
v_call: TRBV2; j_call: TRBJ1-1; clone_size: few; d_call: NA; cdr3_nt: TGTGCCAGCAGCGTCGGGGCCGGGACTGAAGCTTTCTTT; cdr3_aa: CASSVGAGTEAFF
v_call: TRBV7-3; j_call: TRBJ2-2; clone_size: NA; d_call: NA; cdr3_nt: TGTGCCAGCAGCTTGTCCCTCATAGGAGGAACCGGGGAGCTGTTTTTT; cdr3_aa: CASSLSLIGGTGELFF
v_call: TRBV27; j_call: TRBJ1-6; clone_size: NA; d_call: TRBD1; cdr3_nt: TGTGCCACCGGGCGGACAGGACTTCGGAGCTATAATTCACCCCTCCACTTT; cdr3_aa: CATGRTGLRSYNSPLHF
v_call: TRBV18; j_call: TRBJ1-5; clone_size: NA; d_call: NA; cdr3_nt: TGTGCCAGCTCACCACGAGGCGATGATCAGCCCCAGCATTTT; cdr3_aa: CASSPRGDDQPQHF
v_call: TRBV5-1; j_call: TRBJ1-2; clone_size: NA; d_call: TRBD1; cdr3_nt: TGCGCCAGCAGCTTGGGACAGGGGGATTTCCATGGCTACATCTTC; cdr3_aa: CASSLGQGDFHGYIF
v_call: TRBV20-1; j_call: TRBJ2-3; clone_size: NA; d_call: TRBD1; cdr3_nt: TGCAGTGCTGGGACAGGGACGCAGTATTTT; cdr3_aa: CSAGTGTQYF
v_call: TRBV7-6; j_call: TRBJ2-1; clone_size: NA; d_call: TRBD1; cdr3_nt: TGTGCCAGCACCCTCCGGGGACAGGTCAATGAGCAGTTCTTC; cdr3_aa: CASTLRGQVNEQFF
v_call: TRBV19; j_call: TRBJ1-5; clone_size: NA; d_call: TRBD1; cdr3_nt: TGTGCCAGTAAGGACAGGGGCGATCAGCCCCAGCATTTT; cdr3_aa: CASKDRGDQPQHF
v_call: TRBV6-1; j_call: TRBJ1-4; clone_size: NA; d_call: TRBD1; cdr3_nt: TGTGCCAGCAGTGAAGGACAGGGCGGTCATGAAAAACTGTTTTTT; cdr3_aa: CASSEGQGGHEKLFF
v_call: TRBV2; j_call: TRBJ1-1; clone_size: NA; d_call: TRBD1; cdr3_nt: TGTGCCAGCAGTGAAGGGACAGGGCAAGCTTTCTTT; cdr3_aa: CASSEGTGQAFF
v_call: TRBV7-8; j_call: TRBJ1-2; clone_size: NA; d_call: NA; cdr3_nt: TGTGCCAGCAGTTTGGACGGTAACTATGGCTACACCTTC; cdr3_aa: CASSLDGNYGYTF
v_call: TRBV29-1; j_call: TRBJ2-7; clone_size: NA; d_call: NA; cdr3_nt: TGCAGCGTTGAAGATCTGGGCTACGAGCAGTACTTC; cdr3_aa: CSVEDLGYEQYF
v_call: TRBV6-5; j_call: TRBJ2-7; clone_size: NA; d_call: TRBD2; cdr3_nt: TGTGCCAGCAATCTTCGGGGGGGATTGACCTACGAGCAGTACTTC; cdr3_aa: CASNLRGGLTYEQYF
v_call: TRBV5-8; j_call: TRBJ2-3; clone_size: NA; d_call: NA; cdr3_nt: TGTGCCAGCAGCTCCCCGGCGGCGGTGGGGTCCACAGATACGCAGTATTTT; cdr3_aa: CASSSPAAVGSTDTQYF
v_call: TRBV14; j_call: TRBJ1-5; clone_size: NA; d_call: NA; cdr3_nt: TGTGCCAGCAGCCAAGAAGACTGGGGGGCCAGTTGCAATCAGCCCCAGCATTTT; cdr3_aa: CASSQEDWGASCNQPQHF
v_call: TRBV9; j_call: TRBJ1-3; clone_size: NA; d_call: NA; cdr3_nt: TGTGCCAGTACTACAGGGAATGGAAACACCATATATTTT; cdr3_aa: CASTTGNGNTIYF
v_call: TRBV5-6; j_call: TRBJ1-3; clone_size: NA; d_call: NA; cdr3_nt: TGTGCCAGCAGCTTGGTCGGGCCCTCTGGAAACACCATATATTTT; cdr3_aa: CASSLVGPSGNTIYF
v_call: TRBV10-3; j_call: TRBJ1-4; clone_size: NA; d_call: TRBD1; cdr3_nt: TGTGCCAGCGCAGGGGGCCTTAATGAAAAACTGTTTTTT; cdr3_aa: CASAGGLNEKLFF
v_call: TRBV7-9; j_call: TRBJ2-7; clone_size: NA; d_call: TRBD2; cdr3_nt: TGTGCCAGCAGCAAGAGCGGGGGCCTCTCCTACGAGCAGTACTTC; cdr3_aa: CASSKSGGLSYEQYF
v_call: TRBV7-9; j_call: TRBJ2-7; clone_size: NA; d_call: TRBD2; cdr3_nt: TGTGCCAGCAGCCGACTAGCGGGGGGGAGCTACGAGCAGTACTTC; cdr3_aa: CASSRLAGGSYEQYF
v_call: TRBV25-1; j_call: TRBJ2-3; clone_size: NA; d_call: TRBD2; cdr3_nt: TGTGCCAGCAGTGGGGTAGCGGGGGCCCGGGATACGCAGTATTTT; cdr3_aa: CASSGVAGARDTQYF
v_call: TRBV11-2; j_call: TRBJ1-4; clone_size: NA; d_call: NA; cdr3_nt: TGTGCCAGCAGCTCCCCCGTAGGCCTTAATGAAAAACTGTTTTTT; cdr3_aa: CASSSPVGLNEKLFF
v_call: TRBV15; j_call: TRBJ2-3; clone_size: once; d_call: TRBD1; cdr3_nt: TGTGCCACCAGCAGACGAACGACAGGGGCCTCACGCACAGATACGCAGTATTTT; cdr3_aa: CATSRRTTGASRTDTQYF
v_call: TRBV5-4; j_call: TRBJ1-2; clone_size: NA; d_call: NA; cdr3_nt: TGTGCCAGCAGCTTGGAAGACGGATATGGCTACACCTTC; cdr3_aa: CASSLEDGYGYTF
v_call: TRBV13; j_call: TRBJ2-7; clone_size: NA; d_call: TRBD1; cdr3_nt: TGTGCCAGCAGCTTAGGCAGGGACAGACCTCAGCAGTACTTC; cdr3_aa: CASSLGRDRPQQYF
v_call: TRBV27; j_call: TRBJ1-2; clone_size: NA; d_call: NA; cdr3_nt: TGTGCCAGCAGTCTCGGGAGAAACAACCCATTCTATGGCTACACCTTC; cdr3_aa: CASSLGRNNPFYGYTF
v_call: TRBV6-5; j_call: TRBJ1-2; clone_size: NA; d_call: NA; cdr3_nt: TGTGCCAGCAGTTACTCACCCCAGGGAGTCCTCTATGGCTACACCTTC; cdr3_aa: CASSYSPQGVLYGYTF
v_call: TRBV5-1; j_call: TRBJ2-6; clone_size: NA; d_call: TRBD2; cdr3_nt: TGCGCCAGCACCCTAGCGGGAGCGGCCGGGGCCAACGTCCTGACTTTC; cdr3_aa: CASTLAGAAGANVLTF
v_call: TRBV7-2; j_call: TRBJ2-2; clone_size: NA; d_call: TRBD2; cdr3_nt: TGTGCCAGCAGCAGGACTAGCGGGTTGAACACCGGGGAGCTGTTTTTT; cdr3_aa: CASSRTSGLNTGELFF
v_call: TRBV2; j_call: TRBJ1-3; clone_size: NA; d_call: NA; cdr3_nt: TGTGCCAGCCTTTTATGGTCTGGAAACACCATATATTTT; cdr3_aa: CASLLWSGNTIYF
v_call: TRBV6-8; j_call: TRBJ2-3; clone_size: NA; d_call: NA; cdr3_nt: TGTGCCAGCAGACCTGGCCTCACAGATACGCAGTATTTT; cdr3_aa: CASRPGLTDTQYF
v_call: TRBV4-1; j_call: TRBJ1-4; clone_size: NA; d_call: NA; cdr3_nt: TGCGCCAGCAGCCAAATTCGCTTGGGGGCAGGGGAAGAAAAACTGTTTTTT; cdr3_aa: CASSQIRLGAGEEKLFF
v_call: TRBV7-7; j_call: TRBJ2-3; clone_size: NA; d_call: TRBD2; cdr3_nt: TGTGCTAGCAGCCCTTCTAGCGGGCGCACAGATACGCAGTATTTT; cdr3_aa: CASSPSSGRTDTQYF
v_call: TRBV11-3; j_call: TRBJ2-7; clone_size: NA; d_call: TRBD2; cdr3_nt: TGTGCCAGCAGCCTTAGCGGGAGAGGCGACGAGCAGTACTTC; cdr3_aa: CASSLSGRGDEQYF
v_call: TRBV4-3; j_call: TRBJ2-7; clone_size: NA; d_call: NA; cdr3_nt: TGCGCCAGCAGCCCCTTCGGAGGGGGCGAGCAGTACTTC; cdr3_aa: CASSPFGGGEQYF
v_call: TRBV28; j_call: TRBJ2-7; clone_size: NA; d_call: NA; cdr3_nt: TGTGCCAGCGGCCATGGAGCCTACGAGCAGTACTTC; cdr3_aa: CASGHGAYEQYF
v_call: TRBV10-1; j_call: TRBJ2-7; clone_size: few; d_call: NA; cdr3_nt: TGCGCCAGCCGTGTGGGGTTTCAGTACTTC; cdr3_aa: CASRVGFQYF
v_call: TRBV9; j_call: TRBJ2-3; clone_size: NA; d_call: TRBD2; cdr3_nt: TGTGCCAGCAGCGTAGATATAAGCGGGGGGCGCTCTAGCACAGATACGCAGTATTTT; cdr3_aa: CASSVDISGGRSSTDTQYF